The next 5 T cell receptor beta chains were all read from a single sample in a study of CD8 T cells in Susac syndrome. Reverse transcription of about 0.45 to 1 ug RNA was carried out with random hexamers. Each CDR3 protein gets one entry after TCRdb re-called the immunoSEQ multiplex PCR reads with MiXCR. This sample yields some 210,000 distinct CDR3 sequences, of which 85% to 95% are seen a single time; 0.15% to 0.2% belongs to the top ten. The material sequenced was CD4+ T cells from PBMCs. The receptors stem from a human donor with Susac syndrome.

CDR3 region: CSASAMVSGANVLTF. The CDR3 DNA reads as TGCAGTGCTAGTGCTATGGTCTCTGGGGCCAACGTCCTGACTTTC. This chain connects TRBV20-1 to TRBJ2-6; D is ambiguous. The CDR3 has 15 amino acids. V dropped 3 bases and J dropped 0 bases, with 9 bases sitting between them. Germline V gene sequence: CDR1 DFQATT, CDR2 SNEGSKA (reference sequence).

This clonotype appeared a few times. The V and J genes are TRBV20-1 and TRBJ1-5; D might be TRBD1 (5 bases). Deletions cut 1 base from V and 2 bases from J, with 9 bases between. From germline, CDR1 is DFQATT and CDR2 SNEGSKA (reference sequence). The CDR3 is 14 residues long. The CDR3 reads CSARVGGGNQPQHF. The CDR3 region has the DNA TGCAGTGCTAGAGTCGGGGGGGGCAATCAGCCCCAGCATTTT.

J is TRBJ2-1 and V is TRBV19; 7 nucleotides agree with TRBD2. The CDR3 has 15 amino acids. V was clipped by 3 bases and J by 3 bases; unmatched bases: 5. Germline V gene lookup returns CDR1 LNHDA and CDR2 SQIVND (reference sequence). In DNA, the CDR3 is TGTGCCAGTAGTATGGGAGGACTAGTCTACAATGAGCAGTTCTTC. This translates into CASSMGGLVYNEQFF.

The rearrangement joins TRBV20-1 to TRBJ2-7, with 10 bases lining up with TRBD2. Germline trimming cut 2 bases from V and 0 bases from J; bases unmatched to any gene: 7. The CDR3 contains 16 residues. Per the germline V gene, CDR1 is DFQATT and CDR2 is SNEGSKA (reference sequence). The chain's CDR3 is CSARLTSGAASYEQYF. The CDR3, as DNA: TGCAGTGCTAGACTAACTAGCGGGGCCGCCTCCTACGAGCAGTACTTC.

The rearrangement joins TRBV28 to TRBJ1-4; 11 positions agree with TRBD1. The germline V gene has CDR1 MDHEN and CDR2 SYDVKM. The CDR3 runs to 15 residues. After removal of 5 bases from V and 8 bases from J, the junction contained 7 bases not matched to a gene. CDR3: CASSTRTGGTEKLFF. In DNA form, the CDR3 reads TGTGCCAGCAGTACCCGGACAGGGGGCACGGAAAAACTGTTTTTT. Full variable domain (outside the CDR3, taken from reference TRBV28 and TRBJ1-4): DVKVTQSSRYLVKRTGEKVFLECVQDMDHENMFWYRQDPGLGLRLIYFSYDVKMKEKGDIPEGYSVSREKKERFSLILESASTNQTSMYLCASSTRTGGTEKLFFGSGTQLSVL.